This record covers a single TCR beta chain. The target antigen is unknown. This record belongs to a study of Ad26.COV2.S vaccination and SARS-CoV-2 variants. Study-wide findings and caveats: Vaccine recipients surpassed placebo recipients in spike-specific TCR breadth.

The CDR3 has 13 amino acids. V lost 0 bases to trimming and J lost 4 bases, with 5 bases between them. Germline V gene sequence: CDR1 LGHNA, CDR2 YSLEER. This table comes from immunoSEQ multiplex PCR, and its TCRdb copy is limited to in-frame clones, with some not included. The sample lists around 400,000 clones; roughly 85% were seen once. The treatment denotes: roughly 19 received Ad26.COV2.S at low or high dose, single or two shots; roughly five received placebo; per-sample allocation not given. Specimen acquisition occurred on day 63 following the initial vaccine or placebo injection. The rearrangement uses TRBV4-3 and TRBJ2-3; D is unresolved. The source was peripheral blood, collected in a trial of Ad26.COV2.S vaccine versus placebo. The sequence was collected from a person between 18 and 59 years old who received the Ad26.COV2.S COVID-19 vaccine or a placebo. As DNA, the CDR3 is TGCGCCAGCAGCCAAGACTCCTCAGATACGCAGTATTTT. Protein: CASSQDSSDTQYF.